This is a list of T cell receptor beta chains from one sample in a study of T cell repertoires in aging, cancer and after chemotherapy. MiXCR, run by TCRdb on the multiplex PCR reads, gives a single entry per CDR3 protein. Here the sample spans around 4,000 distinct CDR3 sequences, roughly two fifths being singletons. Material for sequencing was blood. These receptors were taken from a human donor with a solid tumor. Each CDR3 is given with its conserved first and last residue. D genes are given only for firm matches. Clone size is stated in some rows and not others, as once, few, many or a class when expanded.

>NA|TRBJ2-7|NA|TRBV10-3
CAISELSSAVGEQYF
TGTGCCATCAGTGAATTATCGAGCGCTGTCGGCGAGCAGTACTTC
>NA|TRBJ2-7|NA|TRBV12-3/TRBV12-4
CASSLFRTGEQYF
TGTGCCAGCAGTTTATTCAGAACCGGGGAGCAGTACTTC
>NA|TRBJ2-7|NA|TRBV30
CAWSVRGVYEQYF
TGTGCCTGGAGTGTTCGGGGTGTATACGAGCAGTACTTC
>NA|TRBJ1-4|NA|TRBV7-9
CASSFAQGSGGEKLFF
TGTGCCAGCAGCTTTGCACAGGGTTCAGGAGGCGAAAAACTGTTTTTT
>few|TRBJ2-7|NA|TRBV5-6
CASSLVVGSYEQYF
TGTGCCAGCAGCTTGGTGGTGGGATCCTACGAGCAGTACTTC
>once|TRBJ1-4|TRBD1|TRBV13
CASSSRGLKEKLFF
TGTGCCAGCAGCTCCAGGGGGCTGAAGGAAAAACTGTTTTTT
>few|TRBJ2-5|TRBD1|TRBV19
CASSNRGQVRAQYF
TGTGCCAGTAGTAATAGGGGGCAGGTTCGGGCCCAGTACTTC
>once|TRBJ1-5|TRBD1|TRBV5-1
CASSWDSRDQPQHF
TGCGCCAGCAGCTGGGACAGCCGAGATCAGCCCCAGCATTTT
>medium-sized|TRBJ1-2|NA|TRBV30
CAWSVQWTHGYTF
TGTGCCTGGAGTGTACAGTGGACGCACGGCTACACCTTC
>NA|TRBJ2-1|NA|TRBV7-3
CASRETGPYNEQFF
TGTGCCAGCAGGGAGACAGGACCCTACAATGAGCAGTTCTTC
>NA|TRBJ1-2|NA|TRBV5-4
CASSSPRQSNYGYTF
TGTGCCAGCAGCTCCCCAAGACAGTCTAACTATGGCTACACCTTC
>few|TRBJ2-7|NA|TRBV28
CASQARDGSYEQYF
TGTGCCAGCCAGGCCCGGGACGGCTCCTACGAGCAGTACTTC
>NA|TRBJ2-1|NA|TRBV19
CASSVFREQFF
TGTGCCAGTAGTGTTTTCCGTGAGCAGTTCTTC
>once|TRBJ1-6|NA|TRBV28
CASSSQEGMNSPLHF
TGTGCCAGCAGTTCACAGGAGGGAATGAATTCACCCCTCCACTTT
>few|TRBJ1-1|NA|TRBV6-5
CASSYSRGGRDTEAFF
TGTGCCAGCAGTTACTCGAGAGGTGGGAGGGACACTGAAGCTTTCTTT